Presented here are 25 T cell receptor beta chains from one specimen sequenced in a study of beta chain features in type 1 diabetes. Whole-study findings and limits: When Type 1 diabetes patients were examined, their TCRB CDR3s proved moderately but significantly shorter in all four CD4+ subsets.

The entirety of the isolated RNA underwent reverse transcription, so expressed TCRB transcripts were sequenced. The repertoire was sequenced with immunoSEQ multiplex PCR; TCRdb's copy has only in-frame clones and lacks some. The data show 280,000 or so clones, 15% seen once. For these TCRs, the target antigens are not known. The sequencing input was naive CD4+ T cells from blood. These receptor sequences come from a man aged 18 to 29 with type 1 diabetes.

This clone has only a few counts. The J gene is TRBJ2-5, the V gene TRBV18, with D possibly being TRBD2 (5 bases). The ends were cut back, 3 bases at V and 5 bases at J, with 13 bases in the middle. The length of the CDR3 is 14 residues. Germline V gene sequence: CDR1 KGHSH, CDR2 LQKENI. As DNA, the CDR3 is TGTGCCAGCTCACCGAGTCGGGATCGCGAGACCCAGTACTTC. As protein: CASSPSRDRETQYF.

This clone showed up just a few times. The V and J genes are TRBV15 and TRBJ2-2; D is perhaps TRBD1 (6 bases). Trimming stripped 0 bases from V and 1 base from J, with 12 bases between. The CDR3 loop spans 17 amino acids. Germline assignment: CDR1 LNHNV and CDR2 YYDKDF (reference sequence). The CDR3 loop is CATSRDTWTVNTGELFF. DNA for the CDR3: TGTGCCACCAGCAGAGACACATGGACAGTGAACACCGGGGAGCTGTTTTTT.

This clone was recorded a few times. This sequence joins TRBV19 and TRBJ2-7; a possible D gene is TRBD2 (6 bases). The CDR3 extends over 12 amino acids. Looked up from germline, CDR1 is LNHDA and CDR2 is SQIVND (reference sequence). V was shortened by 5 bases and J by 7 bases, with 12 bases between the two germline ends. CDR3 bases: TGTGCCAGTAGTGATACGGGGGTTGAGCAGTACTTC. Its translation is CASSDTGVEQYF. Full variable domain (rest looked up from reference TRBV19 and TRBJ2-7): DGGITQSPKYLFRKEGQNVTLSCEQNLNHDAMYWYRQDPGQGLRLIYYSQIVNDFQKGDIAEGYSVSREKKESFPLTVTSAQKNPTAFYLCASSDTGVEQYFGPGTRLTVT.

The gene calls are TRBV9 and TRBJ2-1, with D tentatively TRBD1 (5 bases). Trimming removed 3 bases at V and 8 bases at J, with 15 bases between. The CDR3 loop spans 14 amino acids. Germline V CDR1 and CDR2: SGDLS, YYNGEE. The CDR3 region is CASSGKFRGDEQFF. The CDR3 coding sequence is TGTGCCAGCAGCGGGAAATTTAGGGGCGATGAGCAGTTCTTC.

This chain connects TRBV4-3 to TRBJ2-2, with TRBD1 identical over 11 bases. Germline CDR1 is LGHNA and CDR2 is YSLEER. J lost 6 bases, V lost 3 bases, and 0 bases had no gene match. This CDR3 contains 14 residues. CDR3 nucleotide sequence: TGCGCCAGCAGCCAGGGACAGGGGGCCGGGGAGCTGTTTTTT. Amino acid sequence: CASSQGQGAGELFF.

This clone occurred a few times. The chain joins TRBV6-5 to TRBJ2-7, with TRBD2 matching over 8 bases. The CDR3 contains 15 residues. The junction had 15 bases not matched to a gene; V was cut back by 10 bases and J by 4 bases. Looked up from germline, CDR1 is MNHEY and CDR2 is SVGAGI. The CDR3, as DNA: TGTGCCACCAACACCCCAGCGGGGGTTCCATACGAGCAGTACTTC. Encoded protein: CATNTPAGVPYEQYF.

The chain has TRBV5-4 and TRBJ2-5, with 8 bases that match TRBD2. Germline V gene sequence: CDR1 SGHNT, CDR2 YYREEE (reference sequence). The CDR3 loop spans 16 amino acids. Trimming at V came to 0 bases and at J to 5 bases, leaving 9 bases not matched to a gene. CDR3 sequence reads: CASSLVGLGGGETQYF. In nucleotides, the CDR3 is TGTGCCAGCAGCTTGGTCGGCCTCGGCGGGGGGGAGACCCAGTACTTC.

The V gene is TRBV19, the J gene TRBJ2-3, with 9 bases aligning to TRBD1. CDR3 length equals 15 residues. Germline trimming cut 3 bases from V and 4 bases from J; bases unmatched to any gene: 5. Germline V lookup: CDR1 LNHDA, CDR2 SQIVND (reference sequence). CDR3: CASSILTGGADTQYF. The CDR3, as DNA: TGTGCCAGTAGTATTCTAACAGGGGGCGCAGATACGCAGTATTTT. The full variable domain, in which reference TRBV19 and TRBJ2-3 provide the parts outside the CDR3, is DGGITQSPKYLFRKEGQNVTLSCEQNLNHDAMYWYRQDPGQGLRLIYYSQIVNDFQKGDIAEGYSVSREKKESFPLTVTSAQKNPTAFYLCASSILTGGADTQYFGPGTRLTVL.

The gene calls are TRBV6-5 and TRBJ1-1, with TRBD1 as a possible D gene (6 bases). Looked up from germline, CDR1 is MNHEY and CDR2 is SVGAGI. Trimming removed 7 bases from V and 3 bases from J, with 12 bases in between. The CDR3 runs 13 residues. The CDR3 DNA is TGTGCCAGCAACCAGGGGTCCCACACTGAAGCTTTCTTT. As protein: CASNQGSHTEAFF.

The genes are TRBV9 and TRBJ1-2; D ambiguous. CDR1 is SGDLS, CDR2 YYNGEE, per germline. The CDR3 has 13 amino acids. V shed 0 bases and J shed 8 bases, with 11 bases lying between them. DNA for the CDR3: TGTGCCAGCAGCGTAGGAGGTTATGGCGGCTACACCTTC. Its protein product is CASSVGGYGGYTF.

This clone appeared a few times. This rearrangement joins TRBV5-1 to TRBJ2-1; 7 positions agree with TRBD2. Germline CDR1 SGHRS, CDR2 YFSETQ. This CDR3 has 16 amino acids. The ends lost 4 bases at V and 8 bases at J; junction bases unmatched: 15. CDR3: CASSASGGTTVDEQFF. As DNA, the CDR3 is TGCGCCAGCAGCGCCTCGGGAGGTACAACAGTCGATGAGCAGTTCTTC.

The chain links TRBV6-6 to TRBJ1-1; a weak D match, TRBD1 (6 bases). The germline CDR1 and CDR2 sequences are MNHNY and SVGAGI (reference sequence). V gave up 2 bases and J gave up 8 bases, with 12 bases separating them. The CDR3 length is 13 residues. CDR3 loop: CASSYKGGGEAFF. The CDR3 DNA follows: TGTGCCAGCAGTTACAAGGGTGGGGGCGAAGCTTTCTTT.

In this sample, this clone turned up once. The chain couples TRBV18 to TRBJ2-5; 8 bases fit TRBD2. V gave up 0 bases and J gave up 2 bases; unmatched junction bases: 8. In germline, CDR1 is KGHSH, CDR2 LQKENI. There are 17 residues in the CDR3. CDR3 coding DNA: TGTGCCAGCTCACCACCGAAAGCGGGAGTGGGGCAAGAGACCCAGTACTTC. Its protein is CASSPPKAGVGQETQYF.

The rearrangement links TRBV28 to TRBJ2-7, with 10 positions matching TRBD2. From germline, CDR1 is MDHEN and CDR2 SYDVKM. Trimming took 3 bases from V and 2 from J; bases not matched to a gene: 7. The CDR3 extends over 16 amino acids. The chain's CDR3 is CASSLSASGGPYEQYF. DNA of the CDR3: TGTGCCAGCAGTTTGTCGGCTAGCGGGGGCCCCTACGAGCAGTACTTC.

The chain employs TRBV18 and TRBJ2-7; TRBD2 matches at 9 bases. The germline gives CDR1 KGHSH, CDR2 LQKENI. The CDR3 has 16 residues. V gave up 3 bases and J gave up 4 bases; unmatched junction bases: 10. In DNA, the CDR3 is TGTGCCAGCTCACCTCGGGGAGCGGGGGGCTCATACGAGCAGTACTTC. This codes for CASSPRGAGGSYEQYF.

V gene TRBV12-5 combines with J gene TRBJ1-2; D gene uncertain. V was cut by 6 bases and J by 4 bases, with 18 bases left in between. CDR1 is LGHNT, CDR2 FRNRAP, per germline. The CDR3 spans 15 residues. The CDR3 reads CASGRGEGGGYGYTF. Here the CDR3 DNA reads TGTGCTAGTGGGCGCGGGGAGGGTGGCGGCTATGGCTACACCTTC.

This clone was found a few times. J is TRBJ2-3 and V is TRBV2; a weak D match, TRBD1 (5 bases). Trimming took off 7 bases at V and 0 bases at J, with 11 bases between the two ends. Germline V gene data show CDR1 as SNHLY and CDR2 as FYNNEI. The CDR3 length is 14 residues. This CDR3 is CASTRTSSTDTQYF. Written as DNA, the CDR3 is TGTGCCAGCACTCGGACAAGTAGCACAGATACGCAGTATTTT.

There are a few counts of this clone. The chain carries TRBV4-1 and TRBJ2-2; D is uncertain. The CDR3 is 15 residues long. Germline lookup yields CDR1 MGHRA and CDR2 YSYEKL. The V and J ends lost 1 base and 5 bases respectively, with 11 bases between them. In DNA form, the CDR3 reads TGCGCCAGCAGCCAAGCGGAGTTGGCGACCGGGGAGCTGTTTTTT. Protein: CASSQAELATGELFF.

This clone was found a few times. J is TRBJ1-1 and V is TRBV9; D not certain. This CDR3 contains 14 residues. The V and J ends lost 7 bases and 3 bases respectively, with 16 bases between them. Germline loops: CDR1 SGDLS, CDR2 YYNGEE. The CDR3 DNA reads TGTGCCAGCGGGAGGGCACCGACGGACACTGAAGCTTTCTTT. Translated: CASGRAPTDTEAFF.

The CDR3 spells CASSPTGDSGTEAFF. For the CDR3, the DNA is TGCGCCAGCAGCCCGACAGGGGATTCGGGCACTGAAGCTTTCTTT. This chain joins TRBV5-1 and TRBJ1-1, with 8 bases that match TRBD1. J was trimmed by 4 bases and V by 4 bases; bases with no gene match: 9. This CDR3 has 15 amino acids. Germline CDR1 is SGHRS and CDR2 is YFSETQ.

This clone was found a few times. This CDR3 reads CASSLLTGYTGELFF. In DNA, the CDR3 is TGTGCCAGCAGTTTATTGACAGGTTACACCGGGGAGCTGTTTTTT. The genes are TRBV28 and TRBJ2-2, with D perhaps TRBD1 (6 bases). CDR1 MDHEN and CDR2 SYDVKM come from the germline V gene. The CDR3 covers 15 residues. Deletions cut 1 base from V and 3 bases from J, with 9 bases between.

Only a few counts were recorded for this clone. The CDR3 region is CASRTDNTDTQYF. The CDR3 nucleotides are TGTGCCAGCAGGACGGACAACACAGATACGCAGTATTTT. The chain uses TRBV11-2 and TRBJ2-3, with D possibly TRBD1 on 5 matching bases. Germline V CDR1 and CDR2: SGHAT, FQNNGV. This CDR3 spans 13 amino acids. V gave up 6 bases and J gave up 2 bases, with 9 bases separating them.

This clone was observed a few times. This chain joins TRBV29-1 and TRBJ2-1; 7 bases line up with TRBD2. Losses at the gene ends were 0 bases for V and 0 bases for J; bases not matched to a gene: 14. The CDR3 is 19 amino acids. Germline loops: CDR1 SQVTM, CDR2 ANQGSEA. The DNA of the CDR3 is TGCAGCGTTGAAGATACCCCGGGGGGACTATTTCGCTCCTACAATGAGCAGTTCTTC. This encodes CSVEDTPGGLFRSYNEQFF.

In this sample, this clone turned up a few times. The V and J genes are TRBV5-1 and TRBJ2-5; a weak D match, TRBD2 (5 bases). CDR1 and CDR2 (germline): SGHRS, YFSETQ. V lost 6 bases to trimming and J lost 4 bases, with 13 bases between them. This CDR3 spans 13 amino acids. CDR3 nucleotide sequence: TGCGCCAGCAATTTTAGGGCGGGAGAGACCCAGTACTTC. Its protein is CASNFRAGETQYF.

The chain recombines TRBV30 with TRBJ2-3, with 8 bases aligning to TRBD2. Looked up from germline, CDR1 is GTSNPN and CDR2 is SVGIG (reference sequence). J gave up 3 bases and V 1 base, and 12 bases lay outside the gene matches. This CDR3 is 17 amino acids long. The CDR3 bases are TGTGCCTGGAGTGCGGGCGGGGTAGCGGGGCTGACAGATACGCAGTATTTT. Encoded protein: CAWSAGGVAGLTDTQYF.